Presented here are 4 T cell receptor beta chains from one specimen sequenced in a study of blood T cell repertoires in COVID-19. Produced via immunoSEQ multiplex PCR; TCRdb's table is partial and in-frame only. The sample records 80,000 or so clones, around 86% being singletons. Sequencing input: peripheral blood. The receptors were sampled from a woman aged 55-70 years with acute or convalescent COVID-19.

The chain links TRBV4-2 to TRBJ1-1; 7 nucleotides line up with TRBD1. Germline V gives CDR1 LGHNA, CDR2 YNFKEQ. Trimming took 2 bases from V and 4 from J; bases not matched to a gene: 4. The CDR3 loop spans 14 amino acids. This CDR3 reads CASSQTGEATEAFF. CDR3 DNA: TGTGCCAGCAGCCAAACAGGGGAGGCCACTGAAGCTTTCTTT.

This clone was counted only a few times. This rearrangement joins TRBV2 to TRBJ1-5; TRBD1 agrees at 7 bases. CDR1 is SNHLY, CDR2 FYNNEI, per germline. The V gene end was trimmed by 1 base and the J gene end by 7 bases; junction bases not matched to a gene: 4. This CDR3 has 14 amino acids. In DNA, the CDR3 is TGTGCCAGCAGTGAAGGACAGGGAGGACAGCCCCAGCATTTT. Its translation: CASSEGQGGQPQHF.

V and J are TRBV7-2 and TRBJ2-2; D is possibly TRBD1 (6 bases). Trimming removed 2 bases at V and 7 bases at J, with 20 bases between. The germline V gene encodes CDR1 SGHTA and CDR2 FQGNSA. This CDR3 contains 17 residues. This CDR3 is CASSLQAGVAMGGELFF. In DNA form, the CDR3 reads TGTGCCAGCAGCTTACAGGCAGGGGTCGCTATGGGCGGGGAGCTGTTTTTT.

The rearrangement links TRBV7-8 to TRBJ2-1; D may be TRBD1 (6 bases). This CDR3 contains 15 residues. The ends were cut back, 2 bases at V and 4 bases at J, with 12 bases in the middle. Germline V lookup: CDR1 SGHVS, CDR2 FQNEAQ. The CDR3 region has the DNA TGTGCCAGCAGCTTAAGGGGGACGGATTACAATGAGCAGTTCTTC. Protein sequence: CASSLRGTDYNEQFF. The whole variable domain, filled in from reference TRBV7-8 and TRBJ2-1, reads GAGVSQSPRYKVAKRGQDVALRCDPISGHVSLFWYQQALGQGPEFLTYFQNEAQLDKSGLPSDRFFAERPEGSVSTLKIQRTQQEDSAVYLCASSLRGTDYNEQFFGPGTRLTVL.